This TCR beta chain originates from a study of cytomegalovirus exposure and HLA in healthy donors. Findings and caveats of the study: Sequencing artifact likely explains a cluster of highly shared sequence variants.

The PCR made use of 60 Vbeta and 13 Jbeta primers. This table comes from immunoSEQ multiplex PCR, and its TCRdb copy is limited to in-frame clones, with some not included. The sample consists of 150,000 to 200,000 clones, about 81% of them appearing once. Per the germline V gene, CDR1 is WSHSY and CDR2 is SAAADI. Trimming stripped 10 bases from V and 2 bases from J, with 16 bases between. The CDR3 is 14 residues long. As concerns this clone: The antigen is unknown.

The TCR comes from a woman aged 30 to 39 in good health and CMV-seronegative. The V and J genes are TRBV10-2 and TRBJ2-3; no firm D call. Sequencing was carried out using PBMCs. The CDR3 protein is CATSPLANTDTQYF. The DNA for the CDR3 is TGCGCCACATCCCCGTTAGCAAACACAGATACGCAGTATTTT.